A single sample gave rise to the 24 T cell receptor beta chains below, sequenced in a study of technical replicates of blood from a few donors. Assay used: immunoSEQ multiplex PCR; TCRdb lists only in-frame clones, some missing. Seen here are around 61,000 clones, around 87% observed once, and the top ten hold more than 5%. Sequencing input: PBMCs. The source of these receptors is a human donor in good health. Some clones in this sample may be carry-over from other donors' samples.

The chain joins TRBV27 to TRBJ1-2; a possible D gene is TRBD1 (5 bases). Germline values: CDR1 MNHEY, CDR2 SMNVEV (reference sequence). The germline V and J ends were trimmed by 4 bases and 7 bases, with 16 bases remaining between them. This CDR3 region has 14 residues. CDR3 region: CASSYAGPSSGYTF. The CDR3 coding sequence is TGTGCCAGCAGTTACGCGGGGCCCTCGAGTGGCTACACCTTC.

The chain has TRBV7-3 and TRBJ2-7; TRBD2 matches 7 bases. Germline V CDR1 and CDR2: SGHTA, FQGTGA. This CDR3 contains 14 residues. J was trimmed by 6 bases and V by 6 bases; bases with no gene match: 11. The CDR3 sequence: CASSGGLPTSEQYF. The CDR3 DNA is TGTGCCAGCAGTGGGGGACTACCCACGAGCGAGCAGTACTTC.

The chain combines TRBV20-1 with TRBJ1-3; TRBD1 might be the D (5 bases). The V gene lost 7 bases and the J gene lost 8 bases, with 12 bases spanning the gap. Germline loops: CDR1 DFQATT, CDR2 SNEGSKA (reference sequence). The CDR3 has 11 residues. CDR3 sequence reads: CSGTTGDTIYF. The CDR3 nucleotides read TGCAGTGGGACTACGGGGGACACCATATATTTT.

With respect to this clone: Other DNA sequences in the same sample also yield this CDR3. This chain connects TRBV20-1 to TRBJ1-1; D is unclear. There are 11 residues in the CDR3. Between the trimmed V and J ends, which lost 5 bases and 4 bases, there was a span of 8 bases. From germline, CDR1 is DFQATT and CDR2 SNEGSKA (reference sequence). As DNA, the CDR3 is TGCAGTGCTTCCGGTTCCACTGAAGCTTTCTTT. Protein: CSASGSTEAFF.

This sequence joins TRBV4-3 and TRBJ2-5; maybe TRBD1 (6 bases). The CDR3 is 14 amino acids. V lost 0 bases and J lost 5, with 10 bases in between. Germline V lookup: CDR1 LGHNA, CDR2 YSLEER. The CDR3 loop is CASSQEPGAETQYF. The CDR3 DNA sequence: TGCGCCAGCAGCCAAGAGCCAGGGGCGGAGACCCAGTACTTC.

V and J are TRBV6-5 and TRBJ2-1; 13 nucleotides align to TRBD2. The CDR3 covers 15 residues. The germline CDR1 and CDR2 sequences are MNHEY and SVGAGI. V dropped 4 bases and J dropped 7; count of bases not matched to a gene: 4. CDR3 bases: TGTGCCAGCAGTTCTGGACTAGCGGGAGTAAATGAGCAGTTCTTC. Its protein product is CASSSGLAGVNEQFF.

The V and J genes are TRBV7-2 and TRBJ2-5; 10 nucleotides line up with TRBD2. CDR3 length: 16 residues. V lost 2 bases to trimming and J lost 2 bases; unmatched junction nucleotides: 5. CDR1 is SGHTA, CDR2 FQGNSA, per germline. The CDR3 DNA follows: TGTGCCAGCAGCTTAACAACAGCGGGGGGGCAAGAGACCCAGTACTTC. Protein product: CASSLTTAGGQETQYF.

V gene TRBV5-1 combines with J gene TRBJ2-1; D remains ambiguous. V shed 4 bases and J shed 4 bases, with 12 bases lying between them. This CDR3 is built from 14 residues. Per germline, CDR1 SGHRS and CDR2 YFSETQ. The CDR3 sequence: CASSLQNRYNEQFF. The CDR3 region has the DNA TGCGCCAGCAGCCTCCAGAACCGTTACAATGAGCAGTTCTTC.

V and J are TRBV2 and TRBJ1-6; 9 nucleotides match TRBD1. Losses at the gene ends were 5 bases for V and 10 bases for J; bases not matched to a gene: 6. Germline-derived CDR1 and CDR2 are SNHLY and FYNNEI. CDR3 length: 14 residues. DNA for the CDR3: TGTGCCAGCAGTCCGACAGGGGGGGAGTCACCCCTCCACTTT. It codes for CASSPTGGESPLHF. Based on the CDR3 plus reference TRBV2 and TRBJ1-6, the full variable domain is EPEVTQTPSHQVTQMGQEVILRCVPISNHLYFYWYRQILGQKVEFLVSFYNNEISEKSEIFDDQFSVERPDGSNFTLKIRSTKLEDSAMYFCASSPTGGESPLHFGNGTRLTVT.

This clone was counted at least ten times. The chain is built from TRBV10-2 and TRBJ2-3, with D possibly TRBD2 on 5 matching bases. The germline V gene has CDR1 WSHSY and CDR2 SAAADI. The CDR3 consists of 11 residues. Trimming shortened V by 9 bases and J by 6 bases, and 10 bases separated the two germline ends. The CDR3 DNA reads as TGCGCCAGTGGAGAGGGTGATACGCAGTATTTT. Translated: CASGEGDTQYF.

This clone has just one count. The chain has TRBV7-2 and TRBJ1-2; 7 positions match TRBD1. J lost 0 bases, V lost 2 bases, and 3 bases had no gene match. Germline loops: CDR1 SGHTA, CDR2 FQGNSA. This CDR3 has 15 amino acids. As DNA, the CDR3 is TGTGCCAGCAGCTTACGGGGACAGACTAACTATGGCTACACCTTC. It yields the protein CASSLRGQTNYGYTF.

The chain uses TRBV10-3 and TRBJ1-1; TRBD1 agrees at 7 bases. V trimming: 7 bases; J trimming: 0 bases; junction bases outside the gene matches: 2. The germline V gene encodes CDR1 ENHRY and CDR2 SYGVKD. This CDR3 comprises 13 residues. In DNA, the CDR3 is TGTGCCATCAACAGGGGAATGAACACTGAAGCTTTCTTT. It specifies CAINRGMNTEAFF.

This chain uses TRBV6-6 with TRBJ1-5, with 9 bases matching TRBD1. This CDR3 has 14 residues. CDR1 and CDR2 from the germline V gene are MNHNY and SVGAGI (reference sequence). J lost 6 bases, V lost 6 bases, and 6 bases had no gene match. CDR3 nucleotides: TGTGCCAGCAGCGCCGGGACAGGGAGTCAGCCCCAGCATTTT. Encoded protein: CASSAGTGSQPQHF.

This rearrangement joins TRBV6-6 to TRBJ2-7, with D perhaps TRBD1 (6 bases). Trimming took 6 bases from V and 2 from J, leaving 17 bases between them. The CDR3 sequence is 15 residues long. Germline V gene data show CDR1 as MNHNY and CDR2 as SVGAGI (reference sequence). DNA for the CDR3: TGTGCCAGCAGCAAGGCAGGGGAGCGAACCTACGAGCAGTACTTC. As protein: CASSKAGERTYEQYF.

The chain couples TRBV4-3 to TRBJ1-2; the match to TRBD1 covers 9 bases. The V and J ends lost 0 bases and 9 bases, in that order; junction bases with no gene match: 8. Germline V CDR1 and CDR2: LGHNA, YSLEER. The CDR3 spans 15 residues. This CDR3 reads CASSQDSDRGGRYTF. In nucleotides, the CDR3 is TGCGCCAGCAGCCAAGACTCGGACAGGGGTGGGCGCTACACCTTC.

The CDR3 DNA sequence: TGCGCCAGCAGCTTGGATACCGAACTCTACGAGCAGTACTTC. Translation gives CASSLDTELYEQYF. The gene calls are TRBV5-1 and TRBJ2-7; D not resolved. The CDR3 loop spans 14 amino acids. Trimming took off 0 bases at V and 3 bases at J, with 10 bases between the two ends. Per germline, CDR1 SGHRS and CDR2 YFSETQ.

The rearrangement joins TRBV9 to TRBJ2-5; 7 bases agree with TRBD1. The trim removed 4 bases at V and 2 bases at J, leaving 17 bases unmatched. This CDR3 comprises 18 residues. Germline-derived CDR1 and CDR2 are SGDLS and YYNGEE. The CDR3, as DNA: TGTGCCAGCAGCTCCCCCGCTGGGACAGTCATAATACAAGAGACCCAGTACTTC. The encoded protein is CASSSPAGTVIIQETQYF.

This chain connects TRBV2 to TRBJ2-7; 7 bases line up with TRBD2. The CDR3 is 12 amino acids. Germline-derived CDR1 and CDR2 are SNHLY and FYNNEI. Losses at the gene ends were 10 bases for V and 6 bases for J; bases not matched to a gene: 9. CDR3 protein: CATTLGGTEQYF. The CDR3 DNA sequence: TGTGCCACCACTCTCGGGGGGACCGAGCAGTACTTC.

This chain uses TRBV6-1 with TRBJ1-1; possibly TRBD1 for D (5 bases). Germline values: CDR1 MNHNS, CDR2 SASEGT. This CDR3 is 12 amino acids long. V was cut by 8 bases and J by 5 bases, with 12 bases left in between. The CDR3 coding sequence is TGTGCCAGCTGGCCGGGGGGAACTGAAGCTTTCTTT. It encodes CASWPGGTEAFF.

The J gene is TRBJ1-1, the V gene TRBV7-9; TRBD1 matches at 9 bases. CDR1 is SEHNR and CDR2 is FQNEAQ in the germline V gene (reference sequence). This CDR3 has 15 amino acids. J gave up 5 bases and V 1 base, and 5 bases lay outside the gene matches. The CDR3 loop is CASSLGGTGLTEAFF. The DNA for the CDR3 is TGTGCCAGCAGCTTAGGAGGGACAGGGCTTACTGAAGCTTTCTTT.

The chain is built from TRBV6-1 and TRBJ1-2; D gene unclear. The V end lost 6 bases, the J end lost 4 bases, and 9 bases lay between the germline ends. Germline CDR1 and CDR2: MNHNS and SASEGT. The CDR3 contains 12 residues. DNA for the CDR3: TGTGCCAGCAGCGAGTCCGGCTATGGCTACACCTTC. It encodes CASSESGYGYTF.

CDR3 amino acids: CATSTDRGLAETQYF. CDR3 in DNA: TGTGCCACCAGCACAGACAGGGGGCTTGCAGAGACCCAGTACTTC. The chain joins TRBV15 to TRBJ2-5; 10 bases fit TRBD1. The germline V gene encodes CDR1 LNHNV and CDR2 YYDKDF (reference sequence). J gave up 4 bases and V 4 bases, and 6 bases lay outside the gene matches. The CDR3 is 15 amino acids.

The chain has TRBV5-4 and TRBJ2-2; tentatively, D is TRBD2 (5 bases). Between the trimmed V and J ends, which lost 3 bases and 8 bases, there was a span of 8 bases. From germline, CDR1 is SGHNT and CDR2 YYREEE (reference sequence). The CDR3 sequence is 12 residues long. The CDR3 sequence: CASSSSRGELFF. In DNA form, the CDR3 reads TGTGCCAGCAGCTCTAGCAGGGGGGAGCTGTTTTTT.

V gene TRBV7-3 combines with J gene TRBJ2-1; weak D call: TRBD1 (5 bases). The CDR3 has 18 amino acids. Trimming shortened V by 1 base and J by 3 bases, and 19 bases separated the two germline ends. In germline, CDR1 is SGHTA, CDR2 FQGTGA. The CDR3, as DNA: TGTGCCAGCAGCTTAAGGGGCCCCCTCCAGAACGTCTACAATGAGCAGTTCTTC. This encodes CASSLRGPLQNVYNEQFF.